This TCR beta chain originates from a study of blood T cell repertoires in COVID-19. Study summary: Samples came from the United States, Italy and Spain, spanning acute and convalescent COVID-19. T cells, B-cell-depleted T cells, or PBMCs provided the cDNA or gDNA that served as material.

The germline V gene encodes CDR1 LGHNA and CDR2 YSLEER. Germline trimming cut 1 base from V and 2 bases from J; bases unmatched to any gene: 3. The CDR3 sequence is 15 residues long. This clone has a handful of counts. Methods used by the authors: Amplification from reference gene primers served as the basis for estimated nucleated cell counts. Measured with immunoSEQ multiplex PCR; TCRdb has only the in-frame clones, and not every one. The V and J calls and clone size come from that table; D and trimming were worked out from the DNA. The sample has some 55,000 clones; approximately 80% are singletons.

The specimen was peripheral blood. The J gene is TRBJ2-7, the V gene TRBV4-3, with 9 bases that match TRBD2. This TCR was recovered from a man between 65 and 85 years old with active or convalescent COVID-19. The CDR3 reads CASSQGWTSAYEQYF. The CDR3 DNA is TGCGCCAGCAGCCAAGGGTGGACTAGCGCCTACGAGCAGTACTTC.